The present TCR beta chain was sequenced within a study of identical twins. Whole-study results and caveats: Invariant MAIT and iNKT cells may have partly biased zero-insertion analyses. A lower insertion count was a feature of abundant cord blood beta clonotypes, with no such feature in memory repertoires.

The germline V gene encodes CDR1 SQVTM and CDR2 ANQGSEA. The V and J ends lost 8 bases and 4 bases, in that order; junction bases with no gene match: 12. CDR3 length: 15 amino acids. Only a few counts were recorded for this clonotype. Antigen unknown. TCRdb itself ran the 5' RACE reads through MiXCR, one entry per CDR3 protein. The sample has approximately 600,000 distinct CDR3 sequences; just over 7% are singletons. The data also belong to a second study, concerning yellow fever vaccine responses in identical twins.

The source material was PBMCs. V usage is TRBV29-1 and J usage is TRBJ2-1; 9 bases map to TRBD2. The source of this sequence is a woman between 18 and 29 years old in good health. For the CDR3, the DNA is TGCAGCTTCAAGACCGGGACTAGCAGTTACAATGAGCAGTTCTTC. Translated: CSFKTGTSSYNEQFF.